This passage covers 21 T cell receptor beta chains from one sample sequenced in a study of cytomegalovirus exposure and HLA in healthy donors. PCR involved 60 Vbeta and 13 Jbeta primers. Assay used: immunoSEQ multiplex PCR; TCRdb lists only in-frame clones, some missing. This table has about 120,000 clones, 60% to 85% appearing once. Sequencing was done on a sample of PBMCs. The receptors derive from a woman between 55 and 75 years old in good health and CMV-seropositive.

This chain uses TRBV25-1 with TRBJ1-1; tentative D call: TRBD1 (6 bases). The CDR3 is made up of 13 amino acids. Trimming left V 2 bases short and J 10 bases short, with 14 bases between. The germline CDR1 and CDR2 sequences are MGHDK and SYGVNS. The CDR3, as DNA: TGTGCCAGCAGTGAAGCAGACAGGATTGGAGCTTTCTTT. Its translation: CASSEADRIGAFF.

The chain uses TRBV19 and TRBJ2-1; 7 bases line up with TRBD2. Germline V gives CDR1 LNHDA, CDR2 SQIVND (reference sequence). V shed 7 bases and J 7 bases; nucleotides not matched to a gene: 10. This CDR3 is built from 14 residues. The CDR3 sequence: CASNPLGGGNEQFF. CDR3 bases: TGTGCCAGTAACCCACTAGGCGGGGGTAATGAGCAGTTCTTC.

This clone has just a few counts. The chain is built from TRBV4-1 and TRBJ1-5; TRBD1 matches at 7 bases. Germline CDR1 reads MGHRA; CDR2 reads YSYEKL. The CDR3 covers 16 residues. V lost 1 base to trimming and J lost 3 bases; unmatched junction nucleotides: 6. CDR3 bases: TGCGCCAGCAGCCAAGGTCCCACAGGGGACAATCAGCCCCAGCATTTT. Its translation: CASSQGPTGDNQPQHF.

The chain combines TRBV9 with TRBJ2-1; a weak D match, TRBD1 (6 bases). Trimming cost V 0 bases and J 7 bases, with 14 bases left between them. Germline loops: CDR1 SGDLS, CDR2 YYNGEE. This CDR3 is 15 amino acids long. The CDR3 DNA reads TGTGCCAGCAGCGTAGCAGGGCAGGGGAAGAATGAGCAGTTCTTC. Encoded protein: CASSVAGQGKNEQFF.

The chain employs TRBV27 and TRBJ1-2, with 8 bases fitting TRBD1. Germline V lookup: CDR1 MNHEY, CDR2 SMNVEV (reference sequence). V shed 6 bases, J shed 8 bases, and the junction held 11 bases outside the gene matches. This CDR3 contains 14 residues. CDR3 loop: CASSPRQGSRGYTF. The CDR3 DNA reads TGTGCCAGCAGCCCCCGACAGGGGAGCAGGGGCTACACCTTC.

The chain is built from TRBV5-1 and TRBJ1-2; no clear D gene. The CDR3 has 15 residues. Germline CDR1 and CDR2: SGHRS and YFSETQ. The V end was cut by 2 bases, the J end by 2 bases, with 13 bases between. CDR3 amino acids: CASSLWALQNYGYTF. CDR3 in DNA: TGCGCCAGCAGCTTATGGGCACTCCAGAACTATGGCTACACCTTC.

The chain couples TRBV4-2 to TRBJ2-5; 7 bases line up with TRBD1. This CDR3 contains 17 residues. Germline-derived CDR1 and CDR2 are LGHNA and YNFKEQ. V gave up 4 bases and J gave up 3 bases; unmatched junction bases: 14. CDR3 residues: CASSPHGPGTVKETQYF. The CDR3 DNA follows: TGTGCCAGCAGCCCCCACGGCCCAGGGACAGTAAAAGAGACCCAGTACTTC.

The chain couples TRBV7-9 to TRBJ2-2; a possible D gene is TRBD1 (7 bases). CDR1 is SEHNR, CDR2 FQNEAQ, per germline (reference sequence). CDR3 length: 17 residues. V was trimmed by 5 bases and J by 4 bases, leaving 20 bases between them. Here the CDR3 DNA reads TGTGCCAGCAGCGTGTACCAGGGGGGTAGCTTCACCGGGGAGCTGTTTTTT. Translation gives CASSVYQGGSFTGELFF.

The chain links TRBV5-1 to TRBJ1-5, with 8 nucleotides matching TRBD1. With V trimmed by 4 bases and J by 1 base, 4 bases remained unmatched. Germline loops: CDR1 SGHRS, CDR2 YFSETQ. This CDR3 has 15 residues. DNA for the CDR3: TGCGCCAGCAGCGCGACAGGGGTCAGCAATCAGCCCCAGCATTTT. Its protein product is CASSATGVSNQPQHF.

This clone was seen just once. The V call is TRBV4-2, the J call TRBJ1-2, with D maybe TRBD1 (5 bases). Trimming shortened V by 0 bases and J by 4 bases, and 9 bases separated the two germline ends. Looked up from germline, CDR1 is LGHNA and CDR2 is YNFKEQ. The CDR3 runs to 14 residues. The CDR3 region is CASSQDRQLYGYTF. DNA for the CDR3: TGTGCCAGCAGCCAAGATCGACAGCTCTATGGCTACACCTTC.

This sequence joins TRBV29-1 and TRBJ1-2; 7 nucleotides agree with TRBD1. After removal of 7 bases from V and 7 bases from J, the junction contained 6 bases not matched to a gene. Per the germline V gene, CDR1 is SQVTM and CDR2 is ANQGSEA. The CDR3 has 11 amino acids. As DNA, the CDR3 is TGCAGCGGGACGACAGGGTCTGGCTACACCTTC. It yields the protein CSGTTGSGYTF.

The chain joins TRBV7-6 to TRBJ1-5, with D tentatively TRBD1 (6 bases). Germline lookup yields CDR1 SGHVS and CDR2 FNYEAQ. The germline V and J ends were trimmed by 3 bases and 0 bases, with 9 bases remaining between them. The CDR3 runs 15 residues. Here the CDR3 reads CASSLGTSSNQPQHF. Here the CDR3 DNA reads TGTGCCAGCAGCTTGGGGACAAGTAGCAATCAGCCCCAGCATTTT.

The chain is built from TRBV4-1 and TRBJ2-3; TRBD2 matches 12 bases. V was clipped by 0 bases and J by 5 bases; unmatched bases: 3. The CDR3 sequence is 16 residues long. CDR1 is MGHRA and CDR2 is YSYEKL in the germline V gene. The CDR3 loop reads CASSQELAGGRDTQYF. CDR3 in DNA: TGCGCCAGCAGCCAAGAACTAGCGGGAGGCAGAGATACGCAGTATTTT.

CDR3 bases: TGCGCCAGCAGCTTGCTGGGGGGTCAGCCCCAGCATTTT. It codes for CASSLLGGQPQHF. The chain carries TRBV5-1 and TRBJ1-5; D possibly corresponds to TRBD1 (5 bases). With 1 base removed from V and 6 bases from J, the gap between germline ends came to 8 bases. Germline CDR1 is SGHRS and CDR2 is YFSETQ. The CDR3 spans 13 residues.

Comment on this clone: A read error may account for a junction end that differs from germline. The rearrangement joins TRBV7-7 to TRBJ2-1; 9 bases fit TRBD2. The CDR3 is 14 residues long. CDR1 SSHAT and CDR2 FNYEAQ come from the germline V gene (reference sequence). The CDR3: CASSPGTSPHEQFF. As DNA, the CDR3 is TGTGCTAGCAGTCCCGGGACTAGCCCCCATGAGCAGTTCTTC. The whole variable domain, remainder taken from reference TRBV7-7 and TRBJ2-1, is GAGVSQSPRYKVTKRGQDVTLRCDPISSHATLYWYQQALGQGPEFLTYFNYEAQPDKSGLPSDRFSAERPEGSISTLTIQRTEQRDSAMYRCASSPGTSPHEQFFGPGTRLTVL.

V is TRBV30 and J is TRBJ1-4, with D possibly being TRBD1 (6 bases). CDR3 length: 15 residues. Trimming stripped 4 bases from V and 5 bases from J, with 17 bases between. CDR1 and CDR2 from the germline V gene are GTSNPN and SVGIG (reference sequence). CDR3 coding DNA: TGTGCCTGGACGACGACCGGGCAGGGGAATGAAAAACTGTTTTTT. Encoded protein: CAWTTTGQGNEKLFF. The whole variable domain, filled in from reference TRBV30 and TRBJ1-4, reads SQTIHQWPATLVQPVGSPLSLECTVEGTSNPNLYWYRQAAGRGLQLLFYSVGIGQISSEVPQNLSASRPQDRQFILSSKKLLLSDSGFYLCAWTTTGQGNEKLFFGSGTQLSVL.

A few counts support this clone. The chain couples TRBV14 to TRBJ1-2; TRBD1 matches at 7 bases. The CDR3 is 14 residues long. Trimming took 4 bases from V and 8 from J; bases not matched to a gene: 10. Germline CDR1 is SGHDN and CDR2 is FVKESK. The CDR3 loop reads CASSRSYRGGGYTF. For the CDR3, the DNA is TGTGCCAGCAGCCGATCCTACAGGGGTGGCGGCTACACCTTC.

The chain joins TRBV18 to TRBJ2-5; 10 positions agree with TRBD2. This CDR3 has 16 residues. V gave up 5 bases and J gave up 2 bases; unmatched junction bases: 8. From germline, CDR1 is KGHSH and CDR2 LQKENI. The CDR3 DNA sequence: TGTGCCAGCTCAACTCTAGCGGGAGTAGGTCAAGAGACCCAGTACTTC. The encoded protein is CASSTLAGVGQETQYF.

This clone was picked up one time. The DNA of the CDR3 is TGTGCCAGTATGGGGACTAGCGGTACACAGCGGGTTTACGAGCAGTACTTC. As protein: CASMGTSGTQRVYEQYF. The genes are TRBV19 and TRBJ2-7; 11 nucleotides agree with TRBD2. Germline loops: CDR1 LNHDA, CDR2 SQIVND (reference sequence). Trimming cost V 7 bases and J 4 bases; bases outside gene matches: 15. The CDR3 consists of 17 residues.

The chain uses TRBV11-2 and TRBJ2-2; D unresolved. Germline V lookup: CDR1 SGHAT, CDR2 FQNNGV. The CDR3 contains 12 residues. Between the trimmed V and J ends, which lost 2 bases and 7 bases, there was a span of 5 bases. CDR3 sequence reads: CASSLINGELFF. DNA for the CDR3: TGTGCCAGCAGCTTAATAAACGGGGAGCTGTTTTTT.

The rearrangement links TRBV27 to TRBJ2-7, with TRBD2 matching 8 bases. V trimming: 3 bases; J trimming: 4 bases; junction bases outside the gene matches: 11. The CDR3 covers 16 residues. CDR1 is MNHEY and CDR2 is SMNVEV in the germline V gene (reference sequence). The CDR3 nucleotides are TGTGCCAGCAGTTTCACACATACTGCGGGGGGTTACGAGCAGTACTTC. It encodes CASSFTHTAGGYEQYF.